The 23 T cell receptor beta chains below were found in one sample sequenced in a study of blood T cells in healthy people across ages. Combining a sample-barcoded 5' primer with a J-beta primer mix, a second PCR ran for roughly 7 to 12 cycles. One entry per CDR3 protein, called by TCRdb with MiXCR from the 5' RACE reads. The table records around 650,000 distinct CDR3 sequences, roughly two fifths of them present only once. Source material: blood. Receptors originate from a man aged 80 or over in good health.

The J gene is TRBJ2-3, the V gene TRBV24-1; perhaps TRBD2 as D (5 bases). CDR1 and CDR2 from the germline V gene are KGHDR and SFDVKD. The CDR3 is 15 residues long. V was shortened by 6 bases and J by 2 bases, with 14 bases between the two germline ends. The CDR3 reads CATSSPAEPTDTQYF. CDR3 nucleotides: TGTGCCACCAGTTCACCAGCGGAACCCACAGATACGCAGTATTTT.

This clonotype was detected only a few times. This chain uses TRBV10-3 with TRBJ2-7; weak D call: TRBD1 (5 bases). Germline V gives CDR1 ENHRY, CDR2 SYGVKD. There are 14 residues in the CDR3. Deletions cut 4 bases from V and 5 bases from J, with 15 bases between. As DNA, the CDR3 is TGTGCCATCAGTGCCGTAAACGGACAAAACGAGCAGTACTTC. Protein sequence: CAISAVNGQNEQYF.

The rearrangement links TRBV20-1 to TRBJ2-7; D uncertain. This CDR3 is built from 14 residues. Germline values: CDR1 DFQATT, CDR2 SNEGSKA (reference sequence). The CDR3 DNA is TGCAGGAGACAATCCCGAAGGAGCTCCTACGAGCAGTACTTC. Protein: CRRQSRRSSYEQYF.

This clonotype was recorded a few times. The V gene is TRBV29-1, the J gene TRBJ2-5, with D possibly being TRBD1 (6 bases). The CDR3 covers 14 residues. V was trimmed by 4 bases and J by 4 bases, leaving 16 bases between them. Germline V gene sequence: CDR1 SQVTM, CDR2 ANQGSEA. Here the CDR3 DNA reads TGCAGCGTTGTAACGACAGGCTTTGGAGAGACCCAGTACTTC. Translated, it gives CSVVTTGFGETQYF.

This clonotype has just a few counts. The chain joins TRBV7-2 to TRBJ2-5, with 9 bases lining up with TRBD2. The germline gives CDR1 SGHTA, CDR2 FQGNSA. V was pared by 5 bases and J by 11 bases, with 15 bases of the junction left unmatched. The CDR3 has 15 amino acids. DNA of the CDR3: TGTGCCAGCAGCCTAAGGCGGGAGGGCTACAATGAGCAGTACTTC. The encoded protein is CASSLRREGYNEQYF. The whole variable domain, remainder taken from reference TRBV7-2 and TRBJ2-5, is GAGVSQSPSNKVTEKGKDVELRCDPISGHTALYWYRQSLGQGLEFLIYFQGNSAPDKSGLPSDRFSAERTGGSVSTLTIQRTQQEDSAVYLCASSLRREGYNEQYFGPGTRLLVL.

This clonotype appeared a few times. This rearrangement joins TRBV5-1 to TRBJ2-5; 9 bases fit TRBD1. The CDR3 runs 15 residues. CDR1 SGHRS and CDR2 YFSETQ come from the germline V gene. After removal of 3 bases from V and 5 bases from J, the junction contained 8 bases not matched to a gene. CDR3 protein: CASSSGTGFPETQYF. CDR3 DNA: TGCGCCAGCAGCTCCGGGACAGGGTTCCCTGAGACCCAGTACTTC. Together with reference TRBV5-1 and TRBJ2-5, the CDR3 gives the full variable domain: KAGVTQTPRYLIKTRGQQVTLSCSPISGHRSVSWYQQTPGQGLQFLFEYFSETQRNKGNFPGRFSGRQFSNSRSEMNVSTLELGDSALYLCASSSGTGFPETQYFGPGTRLLVL.

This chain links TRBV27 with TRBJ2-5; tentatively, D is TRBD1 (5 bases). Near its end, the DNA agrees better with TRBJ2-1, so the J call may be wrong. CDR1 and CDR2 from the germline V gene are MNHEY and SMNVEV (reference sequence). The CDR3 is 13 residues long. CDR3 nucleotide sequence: TGTGCCAGTAAACCGGACAATCAAGAGACCCAGTTCTTC. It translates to CASKPDNQETQFF.

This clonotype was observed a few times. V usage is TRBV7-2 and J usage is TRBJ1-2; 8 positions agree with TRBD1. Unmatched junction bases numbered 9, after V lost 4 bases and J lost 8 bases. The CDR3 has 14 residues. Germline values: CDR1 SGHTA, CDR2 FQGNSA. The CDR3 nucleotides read TGTGCCAGCAGCTCCGGCAGGGGGCTGGAAGGCTACACCTTC. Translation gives CASSSGRGLEGYTF.

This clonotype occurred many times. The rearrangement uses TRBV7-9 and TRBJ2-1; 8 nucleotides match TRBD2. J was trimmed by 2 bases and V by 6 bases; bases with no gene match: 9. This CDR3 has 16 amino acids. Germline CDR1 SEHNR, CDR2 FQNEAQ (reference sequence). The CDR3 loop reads CASSSSGGGAYNEQFF. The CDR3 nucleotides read TGTGCCAGCAGTTCCTCCGGGGGGGGCGCCTACAATGAGCAGTTCTTC.

CDR3 bases: TGTGCCACCAGCGCCCGGACTAGCGGCAAACAATACAATGAGCAGTTCTTC. Translated: CATSARTSGKQYNEQFF. The chain employs TRBV15 and TRBJ2-1; 10 bases match TRBD2. The CDR3 is 17 residues long. Germline trimming cut 5 bases from V and 4 bases from J; bases unmatched to any gene: 11. Germline V lookup: CDR1 LNHNV, CDR2 YYDKDF (reference sequence).

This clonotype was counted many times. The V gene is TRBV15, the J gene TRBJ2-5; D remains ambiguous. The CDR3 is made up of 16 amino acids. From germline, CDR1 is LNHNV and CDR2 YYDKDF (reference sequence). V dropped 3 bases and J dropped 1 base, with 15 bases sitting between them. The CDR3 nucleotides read TGTGCCACCAGCAGCATCTACCAGGAACCCCAAGAGACCCAGTACTTC. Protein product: CATSSIYQEPQETQYF.

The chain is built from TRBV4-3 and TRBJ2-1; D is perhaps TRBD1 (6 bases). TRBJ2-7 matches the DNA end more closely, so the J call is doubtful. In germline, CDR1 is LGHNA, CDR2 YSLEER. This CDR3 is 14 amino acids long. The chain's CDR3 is CASSQETSRGEQYF. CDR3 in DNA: TGCGCCAGCAGCCAAGAAACGTCCAGGGGCGAGCAGTACTTC.

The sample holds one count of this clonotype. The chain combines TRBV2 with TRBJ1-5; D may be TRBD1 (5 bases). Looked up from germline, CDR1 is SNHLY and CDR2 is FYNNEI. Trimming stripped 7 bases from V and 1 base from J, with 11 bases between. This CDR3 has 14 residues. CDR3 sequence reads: CASTRELSNQPQHF. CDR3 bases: TGTGCCAGCACCAGGGAATTAAGCAATCAGCCCCAGCATTTT.

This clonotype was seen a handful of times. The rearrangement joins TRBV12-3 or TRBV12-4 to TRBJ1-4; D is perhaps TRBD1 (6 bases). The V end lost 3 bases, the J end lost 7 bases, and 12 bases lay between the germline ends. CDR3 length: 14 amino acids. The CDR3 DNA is TGTGCCAGCAGTTTTGTAGGGGGGGGTGAAAAACTGTTTTTT. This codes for CASSFVGGGEKLFF.

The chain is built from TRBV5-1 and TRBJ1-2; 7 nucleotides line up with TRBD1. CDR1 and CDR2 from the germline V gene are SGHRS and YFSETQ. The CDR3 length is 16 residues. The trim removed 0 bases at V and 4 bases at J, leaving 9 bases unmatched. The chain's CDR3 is CASSLAIGGGFYGYTF. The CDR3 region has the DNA TGCGCCAGCAGCTTGGCCATCGGAGGGGGCTTCTATGGCTACACCTTC.

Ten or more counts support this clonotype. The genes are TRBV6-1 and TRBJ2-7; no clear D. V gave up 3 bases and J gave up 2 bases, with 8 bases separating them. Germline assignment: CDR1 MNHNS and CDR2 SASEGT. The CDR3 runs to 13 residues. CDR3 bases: TGTGCCAGCAGTGAGGGCAGAACCTACGAGCAGTACTTC. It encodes CASSEGRTYEQYF.

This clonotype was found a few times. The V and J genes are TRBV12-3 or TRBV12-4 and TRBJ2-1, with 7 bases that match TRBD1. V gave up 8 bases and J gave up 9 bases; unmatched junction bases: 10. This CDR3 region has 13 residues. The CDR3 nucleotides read TGTGCCAGCTGGTCTCAGGGGGATGGTGAGCAGTTCTTC. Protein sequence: CASWSQGDGEQFF.

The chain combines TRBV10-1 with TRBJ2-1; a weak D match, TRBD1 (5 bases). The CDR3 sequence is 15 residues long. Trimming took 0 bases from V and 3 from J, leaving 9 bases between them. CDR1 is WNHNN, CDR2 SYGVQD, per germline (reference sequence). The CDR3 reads CASSESGQGYNEQFF. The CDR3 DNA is TGCGCCAGCAGTGAGTCGGGGCAGGGCTACAATGAGCAGTTCTTC.

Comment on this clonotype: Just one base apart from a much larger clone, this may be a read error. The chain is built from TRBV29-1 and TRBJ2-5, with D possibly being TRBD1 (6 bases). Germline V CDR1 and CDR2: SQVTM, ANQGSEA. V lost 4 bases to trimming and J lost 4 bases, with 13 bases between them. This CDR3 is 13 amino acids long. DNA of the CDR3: TGCAGCGTTGTTCGCAGGGGACCAGAGACCCAGTACTTC. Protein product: CSVVRRGPETQYF.

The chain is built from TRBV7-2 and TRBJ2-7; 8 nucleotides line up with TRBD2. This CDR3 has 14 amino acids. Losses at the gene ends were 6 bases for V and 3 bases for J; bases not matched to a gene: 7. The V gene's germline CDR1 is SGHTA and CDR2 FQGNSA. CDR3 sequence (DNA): TGTGCCAGCAGTGCGTTAGCGGGGAACTACGAGCAGTACTTC. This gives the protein CASSALAGNYEQYF.

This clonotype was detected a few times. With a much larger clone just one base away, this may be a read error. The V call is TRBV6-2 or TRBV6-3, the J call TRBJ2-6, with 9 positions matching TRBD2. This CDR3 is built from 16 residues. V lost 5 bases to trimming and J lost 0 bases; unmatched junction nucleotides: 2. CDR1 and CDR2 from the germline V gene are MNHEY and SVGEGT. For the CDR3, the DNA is TGTGCCAGCAGTCTAGCGGGAATCTCTGGGGCCAACGTCCTGACTTTC. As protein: CASSLAGISGANVLTF.

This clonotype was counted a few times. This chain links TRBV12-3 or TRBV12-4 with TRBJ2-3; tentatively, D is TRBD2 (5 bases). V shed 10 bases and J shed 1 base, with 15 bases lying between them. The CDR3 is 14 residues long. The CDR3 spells CATEVTSGTDTQYF. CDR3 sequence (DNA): TGTGCCACGGAGGTAACTTCTGGCACAGATACGCAGTATTTT.

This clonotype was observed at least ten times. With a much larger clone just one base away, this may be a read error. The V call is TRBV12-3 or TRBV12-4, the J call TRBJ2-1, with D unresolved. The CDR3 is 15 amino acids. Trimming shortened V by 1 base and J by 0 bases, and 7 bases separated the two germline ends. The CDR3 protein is CASSLGWSSYNEQFF. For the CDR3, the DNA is TGTGCCAGCAGTTTAGGTTGGAGCTCCTACAATGAGCAGTTCTTC.